Listed below are T cell receptor beta chains from one sample, sequenced in a study of post-analysis software for immune sequencing data. Each CDR3 protein is one row after TCRdb ran MiXCR on the PCR reads. Seen here are over 250,000 distinct CDR3 sequences, about 38% observed once, and the top ten hold 4% to 6%. The sequenced sample was blood. Every receptor here comes from a girl aged 10 to 17 with multiple sclerosis. CDR3s include the opening cysteine and the closing phenylalanine or tryptophan. A D gene is named only where the DNA matches it firmly. Clone size, where shown, is once, few, many, or a class for clones that have expanded.

D gene	V gene	CDR3 length	clone size	J gene	CDR3 DNA	CDR3 protein
.	TRBV3-1	15	many	TRBJ2-1	TGTGCCAGCAGCCCACCGGCAAGCTCCTACAATGAGCAGTTCTTC	CASSPPASSYNEQFF
TRBD1	TRBV4-3	16	few	TRBJ2-5	TGCGCCAGCAGCCGAGACATGACAGGGAGTGGCGAGACCCAGTACTTC	CASSRDMTGSGETQYF
.	TRBV4-1	16	.	TRBJ1-5	TGCGCCAGCAGCCAAGATCCCGGAAATAGCAATCAGCCCCAGCATTTT	CASSQDPGNSNQPQHF
.	TRBV6-5	13	many	TRBJ2-1	TGTGCCAGCAGTGGTCTAGCGTCCCGTGAGCAGTTCTTC	CASSGLASREQFF
.	TRBV9	16	many	TRBJ1-2	TGTGCCAGCAGCGTACAGCCGGGGGGAGATGGCTATGGCTACACCTTC	CASSVQPGGDGYGYTF
.	TRBV7-9	14	.	TRBJ1-5	TGTGCCAGCAGCGAACAGGGTTATGGGCAGCCCCAGCATTTT	CASSEQGYGQPQHF
.	TRBV7-3	14	.	TRBJ2-1	TGTGCCAGCAGCTCCAACGGTCCCTACAATGAGCAGTTCTTC	CASSSNGPYNEQFF
.	TRBV5-1	16	.	TRBJ2-3	TGCGCCAGCAGCTTGCGTGCCAGTCTTCGCACAGATACGCAGTATTTT	CASSLRASLRTDTQYF
TRBD1	TRBV5-1	14	.	TRBJ2-7	TGCGCCAGCAGCGAGACAGGGGACTCCTACGAGCAGTACTTC	CASSETGDSYEQYF
.	TRBV7-8	18	few	TRBJ1-1	TGTGCCAGTAGCTTAGACGGTCCAGGGTTGGAGACGGAGACTGAAGCTTTCTTT	CASSLDGPGLETETEAFF
.	TRBV5-1	15	.	TRBJ2-1	TGCGCCAGCAGCCTTGAAAGGGTGTCCTACAATGAGCAGTTCTTC	CASSLERVSYNEQFF
.	TRBV19	14	few	TRBJ1-5	TGTGCCAGTAGGAGAGGACAGAGCAATCAGCCCCAGCATTTT	CASRRGQSNQPQHF
.	TRBV9	17	many	TRBJ2-1	TGTGCCAGCAGCAAAAGTGGGGCAGGGATCTCCTACAATGAGCAGTTCTTC	CASSKSGAGISYNEQFF
.	TRBV4-2	16	many	TRBJ2-1	TGTGCCAGCAGCGCGCCCGCGGGGGCCCCCTACAATGAGCAGTTCTTC	CASSAPAGAPYNEQFF
TRBD1	TRBV18	16	few	TRBJ1-3	TGTGCCAGCTCACCATCTCTGACAGGGCTCGGAAACACCATATATTTT	CASSPSLTGLGNTIYF
TRBD2	TRBV20-1	13	.	TRBJ2-3	TGCAGTGCTCGGACTAGCAGCACAGATACGCAGTATTTT	CSARTSSTDTQYF
.	TRBV2	13	few	TRBJ1-2	TGTGCCAGCAGTGAACAGGGATTGTATGGCTACACCTTC	CASSEQGLYGYTF
.	TRBV7-2	12	.	TRBJ2-1	TGTGCCAGCAGCTTAGAAGTTGTTGAGCAGTTCTTC	CASSLEVVEQFF
.	TRBV6-2/TRBV6-3	11	.	TRBJ1-2	TGTGCCAGCAGTTATAGTTATGGCTACACCTTC	CASSYSYGYTF
.	TRBV12-3/TRBV12-4	16	.	TRBJ1-1	TGTGCCAGCAGTTTAGATCAGGGCCGCATGAACACTGAAGCTTTCTTT	CASSLDQGRMNTEAFF
TRBD2	TRBV10-3	18	many	TRBJ2-1	TGTGCCATCAGTGAGCGCCTAGCGGGAATGTTGTCCTACAATGAGCAGTTCTTC	CAISERLAGMLSYNEQFF
.	TRBV4-1	16	.	TRBJ1-6	TGCGCCAGCAGCCAGTCGTCGGGCAGAGAATATTCACCCCTCCACTTT	CASSQSSGREYSPLHF
TRBD2	TRBV24-1	16	many	TRBJ2-1	TGTGCCACCAGTGGTTCAACCGGGACTAGGTTTTATGAGCAGTTCTTC	CATSGSTGTRFYEQFF
.	TRBV7-9	12	many	TRBJ1-1	TGTGCCAGTAATAGGGGGAACACTGAAGCTTTCTTT	CASNRGNTEAFF
.	TRBV5-1	14	many	TRBJ2-1	TGCGCCAGCAGCACCCGGGAGTCCTACAATGAGCAGTTCTTC	CASSTRESYNEQFF
TRBD1	TRBV5-4	14	many	TRBJ1-2	TGTGCCAGCAGCGGAGTGGGACAGGGGTCTGGCTACACCTTC	CASSGVGQGSGYTF
TRBD1	TRBV6-5	16	many	TRBJ2-5	TGTGCCAGCAGTAACACCGCCCGGACAGGGAGTGAGACCCAGTACTTC	CASSNTARTGSETQYF
.	TRBV27	15	many	TRBJ1-1	TGTGCCAGCAGTTTATCCGGTTGGGCGAACACTGAAGCTTTCTTT	CASSLSGWANTEAFF
TRBD1	TRBV3-1	15	many	TRBJ2-1	TGTGCCAGCAGCCAAGACGGGCAGGGGGCCAATGAGCAGTTCTTC	CASSQDGQGANEQFF
.	TRBV5-1	15	few	TRBJ2-5	TGCGCCAGCAGCTTGGCCCAGGGAGGTGGAGAGACCCAGTACTTC	CASSLAQGGGETQYF
TRBD2	TRBV12-3/TRBV12-4	14	.	TRBJ2-4	TGTGCCAGCAGCTTAGCGGGAGGTGGTGTCATTCAGTACTTC	CASSLAGGGVIQYF
TRBD2	TRBV6-6	16	.	TRBJ2-7	TGTGCCAGCAGTTACTCGAGCGGGAGAATGGGTGGCGAGCAGTACTTC	CASSYSSGRMGGEQYF
TRBD2	TRBV12-3/TRBV12-4	15	.	TRBJ2-3	TGTGCCAGCATCCTCGGGGCGGGGGGCACAGATACGCAGTATTTT	CASILGAGGTDTQYF
.	TRBV20-1	15	.	TRBJ2-3	TGCAGTGCTAGAGACCCTTATTATTCGCCAGATACGCAGTATTTT	CSARDPYYSPDTQYF
TRBD1	TRBV12-3/TRBV12-4	13	few	TRBJ2-2	TGTGCCAGCAGTCCACAGGGGGGCGGGGAGCTGTTTTTT	CASSPQGGGELFF
.	TRBV4-1	14	many	TRBJ2-5	TGCGCCAGCAGCCAAGAGCAGCCTAGGGAGACCCAGTACTTC	CASSQEQPRETQYF
.	TRBV6-2/TRBV6-3	15	once	TRBJ2-5	TGTGCCAGCAGTTACTCGACGGGCGTTACAGAGACCCAGTACTTC	CASSYSTGVTETQYF
TRBD1	TRBV11-2	17	many	TRBJ1-1	TGTGCCAGCAGCTCCGATGGGACAGGGGAATTGAGCACTGAAGCTTTCTTT	CASSSDGTGELSTEAFF
.	TRBV20-1	18	.	TRBJ2-4	TGCAGTGCCCATCAGTTGGGATCCGATTCCGTAAGGAAAAACATTCAGTACTTC	CSAHQLGSDSVRKNIQYF
TRBD1	TRBV4-2	17	.	TRBJ2-7	TGTGCCAGCAGCCAAGATATCCGGACAGGGGGAAGCTACGAGCAGTACTTC	CASSQDIRTGGSYEQYF
.	TRBV3-1	12	many	TRBJ1-2	TGTGCCAGCAGCCAATCACAGGATGGCTACACCTTC	CASSQSQDGYTF